The following is a TCR beta chain sequence with its context. Its target is not known. This sample is drawn from a study of shared clonotypes between healthy human individuals. About the research overall: Per-donor plates numbered three CD4 naive, three CD4 memory, two CD8 naive and one CD8 memory. Study-level results: Among donors, the sharing of clonotypes was expected to be influenced by sequencing depth.

CDR1 and CDR2 from the germline V gene are MGHDK and SYGVNS. V lost 1 base to trimming and J lost 10 bases, with 11 bases between them. The CDR3 runs to 14 residues. Clones were sequenced by immunoSEQ multiplex PCR, and TCRdb holds only the in-frame ones, with some missing. The sample carries fewer than 400,000 clones, less than 85% recorded once. Sequenced material: memory CD4+ T cells sorted from blood. Documented subset: CD45RA-negative fraction. This chain connects TRBV25-1 to TRBJ1-6; D possibly corresponds to TRBD1 (5 bases). The sequence came from a man aged 25-45 years in good health. The CDR3 reads CASSEWGSGSPLHF. The DNA of the CDR3 is TGTGCCAGCAGTGAATGGGGGTCTGGATCACCCCTCCACTTT. The full variable domain, in which reference TRBV25-1 and TRBJ1-6 provide the parts outside the CDR3, is EADIYQTPRYLVIGTGKKITLECSQTMGHDKMYWYQQDPGMELHLIHYSYGVNSTEKGDLSSESTVSRIRTEHFPLTLESARPSHTSQYLCASSEWGSGSPLHFGNGTRLTVT.